The sequence of this T cell receptor (beta chain) was determined in a study of T-cell reconstitution after alpha-beta-depleted transplantation in children. A TCRbeta library incorporating unique molecular identifiers was prepared. TCRdb reprocessed the PCR reads via MiXCR and lists one record per CDR3 protein. Among more than 300,000 distinct CDR3 sequences listed, 16% were seen once. This clonotype was found a few times. Its antigen is currently unknown. Study results and caveats: T-cell counts and diversity at one year post-transplant came mainly from newly produced T cells. As was reported, about two months after transplant, alpha-beta T cells came from several hundred expanded graft clones. The study traced high day-60 TCRbeta diversity in some patients to surviving recipient T cells and thymic progenitors.

The germline CDR1 and CDR2 sequences are LGHNA and YNFKEQ. The CDR3 runs to 14 residues. V was pared by 1 base and J by 2 bases, with 9 bases between. The chain carries TRBV4-2 and TRBJ2-7, with D perhaps matching TRBD2 (7 bases). Source: PBMCs, mostly from graft donor cells, taken 360 days after TCRalphabeta/CD19-depleted stem cell transplant. The sequence was collected from a male patient between 2 and 10 years old who had a stem cell transplant for acute lymphoblastic leukemia, so the T cells may come from the graft donor. The CDR3 spells CASSQAGGAYEQYF. The CDR3 nucleotides are TGTGCCAGCAGCCAAGCGGGGGGCGCCTACGAGCAGTACTTC.